Listed below are T cell receptor beta chains from one sample, sequenced in a study of control samples from healthy donors and cancer patients. Data came from immunoSEQ multiplex PCR; TCRdb stores just in-frame clones and leaves some out. The sample holds about 140,000 clones, roughly 92% seen once. Input material: blood. The receptor source for this set is a young man in good health. CDR3s leave out the opening cysteine and the closing phenylalanine or tryptophan.

V: TRBV18
CDR3: ASSKDRAEAF

V: TRBV5-6
CDR3: ASSFLDRLNTEAF

V: TRBV19
CDR3: ASSQQGFYGYT

V: TRBV7-9
CDR3: ASSLGGLAVSYNEQF

V: TRBV11-2
CDR3: ASSLNSGSSYNEQF

V: TRBV7-9
CDR3: ASSLNNQPQH

V: TRBV27
CDR3: ASSLSIGGGTEAF

V: TRBV28
CDR3: ASRGTSSYEQY

V: TRBV5-1
CDR3: ASSLEGPNTEAF

V: TRBV20-1
CDR3: SASYSGSSYEQY

V: TRBV6-6
CDR3: ASSPNAGRGAGELF

V: TRBV5-8
CDR3: ASSLGALRTDTQY

V: TRBV7-2
CDR3: ATGGERYLDTQY

V: TRBV19
CDR3: ASSIVRGGELF

V: TRBV2
CDR3: ASSRQGSYEQY

V: TRBV19
CDR3: ASSVRDTSYEQY

V: TRBV2
CDR3: ASSPVEGYEQY

V: TRBV2
CDR3: ASTQAGGGETQY

V: TRBV19
CDR3: ASSIFGLALYNEQF

V: TRBV28
CDR3: ASSPGDRGDGYT

V: TRBV27
CDR3: ASRPRGRLDEQY

V: TRBV6-1
CDR3: ASSAVSGARTDTQY

V: TRBV5-6
CDR3: ASSSFGTGLSQPQH

V: TRBV7-9
CDR3: ASSLKRATYNSPLH

V: TRBV27
CDR3: ASSLLGTVLAPTEAF

V: TRBV6-1
CDR3: ASSESATGIVSQPQH

V: TRBV7-6
CDR3: ASSFDRSYEQY

V: TRBV10-1
CDR3: ASSYGANTGELF

V: TRBV7-3
CDR3: ASSANSGANTGELF

V: TRBV11-3
CDR3: ASSSGTSGHMGEQY

V: TRBV6-2/TRBV6-3
CDR3: ASSRQTYNEQF

V: TRBV3-1/TRBV3-2
CDR3: ASSNSGSAITDTQY

V: TRBV21-1
CDR3: ASSKGRVRSNGGKLF

V: TRBV7-3
CDR3: ASSLGQPGANVLT

V: TRBV30
CDR3: AWSVQNSYEQY

V: TRBV28
CDR3: ASSLSQVSAF

V: TRBV27
CDR3: ASSSNSGRGYEQY

V: TRBV7-9
CDR3: ASSTRTGGEFEKLF

V: TRBV9
CDR3: ASSSPVSLESGPGELF

V: TRBV24-1
CDR3: ATSRDRGQPQH

V: TRBV7-9
CDR3: ASSSNRGVISDTEAF

V: TRBV29-1
CDR3: SVGGTSGANVLT